The 19 T cell receptor beta chains below were found in one sample sequenced in a study of blood T cell dynamics during melanoma immunotherapy. Repertoires were generated with immunoSEQ multiplex PCR, while TCRdb's copy carries only in-frame clones and drops some. The sample lists about 16,000 clones; around nine tenths were seen once. Indicated time point: week 3, after first cycle of checkpoint inhibitor. The material was blood, obtained from a patient treated with checkpoint blockade. Receptors were obtained from a human donor with melanoma.

The V gene is TRBV30, the J gene TRBJ2-5; 7 nucleotides align to TRBD1. Trimming cost V 6 bases and J 7 bases; bases outside gene matches: 11. Germline CDR1 GTSNPN, CDR2 SVGIG (reference sequence). CDR3 size: 13 residues. The CDR3, as DNA: TGTGCCTGCATACCGGGACAGTACGGGACCCAGTACTTC. This encodes CACIPGQYGTQYF.

This clone has just one count. This rearrangement joins TRBV5-1 to TRBJ2-3, with 10 bases identical to TRBD1. The CDR3 spans 15 residues. Germline values: CDR1 SGHRS, CDR2 YFSETQ. V shed 1 base, J shed 3 bases, and the junction held 2 bases outside the gene matches. CDR3 in amino acids: CASSLSGQGTDTQYF. The CDR3 DNA follows: TGCGCCAGCAGCTTGTCGGGACAGGGGACAGATACGCAGTATTTT.

The chain employs TRBV7-2 and TRBJ2-1, with TRBD2 identical over 7 bases. Germline CDR1 and CDR2: SGHTA and FQGNSA. The CDR3 extends over 12 amino acids. The ends lost 4 bases at V and 10 bases at J; junction bases unmatched: 4. The CDR3 region is CASSSQLAEQFF. The CDR3 DNA reads TGTGCCAGCAGCTCCCAACTAGCGGAGCAGTTCTTC.

This clone came up once. The J gene is TRBJ1-2, the V gene TRBV28, with TRBD1 as a possible D gene (5 bases). Germline V gene data show CDR1 as MDHEN and CDR2 as SYDVKM. This CDR3 is built from 14 residues. V was pared by 10 bases and J by 2 bases, with 17 bases between. CDR3 DNA: TGTGCCACCCCCCGGGGGGGAGGGAACTATGGCTACACCTTC. Translating it yields CATPRGGGNYGYTF.

The V and J genes are TRBV13 and TRBJ2-4, with D maybe TRBD1 (5 bases). The CDR3 length is 15 residues. Germline V CDR1 and CDR2: PRHDT, FYEKMQ (reference sequence). The V end was cut by 5 bases, the J end by 3 bases, with 14 bases between. This chain's CDR3 is CASSDRRLGKNIQYF. The CDR3 region has the DNA TGTGCCAGCAGCGACAGAAGACTGGGCAAAAACATTCAGTACTTC.

The chain carries TRBV19 and TRBJ2-6; D perhaps matches TRBD1 (6 bases). V shed 4 bases and J shed 2 bases, with 9 bases lying between them. In germline, CDR1 is LNHDA, CDR2 SQIVND (reference sequence). This CDR3 comprises 15 residues. For the CDR3, the DNA is TGTGCCAGTAGTACTGACAGGACTGGGGCCAACGTCCTGACTTTC. Translation: CASSTDRTGANVLTF. The full variable domain, its missing parts supplied by reference TRBV19 and TRBJ2-6, is DGGITQSPKYLFRKEGQNVTLSCEQNLNHDAMYWYRQDPGQGLRLIYYSQIVNDFQKGDIAEGYSVSREKKESFPLTVTSAQKNPTAFYLCASSTDRTGANVLTFGAGSRLTVL.

The chain combines TRBV29-1 with TRBJ1-2; 7 bases agree with TRBD1. V was pared by 4 bases and J by 6 bases, with 8 bases of the junction left unmatched. The CDR3 runs to 13 residues. The germline V gene has CDR1 SQVTM and CDR2 ANQGSEA. CDR3 sequence: CSVALGQGDGYTF. CDR3 coding DNA: TGCAGCGTTGCCCTGGGGCAGGGGGATGGCTACACCTTC.

The genes are TRBV5-4 and TRBJ2-3; the D gene is possibly TRBD1 (6 bases). This CDR3 has 16 residues. Germline values: CDR1 SGHNT, CDR2 YYREEE (reference sequence). V lost 5 bases and J 0 bases, leaving 16 bases between the germline ends. DNA of the CDR3: TGTGCCAGCAGTCTTCCCGGGACACAGAGCACAGATACGCAGTATTTT. Protein product: CASSLPGTQSTDTQYF.

This rearrangement joins TRBV7-9 to TRBJ2-7; 8 nucleotides align to TRBD1. The germline V gene encodes CDR1 SEHNR and CDR2 FQNEAQ (reference sequence). Trimming took 3 bases from V and 5 from J; bases not matched to a gene: 3. The CDR3 is 13 amino acids. Written as DNA, the CDR3 is TGTGCCAGCAGCTTGGACAGGGAACACGAGCAGTACTTC. This gives the protein CASSLDREHEQYF.

In its sample, this clone was seen once. The chain's CDR3 is CARSWCINIQYF. CDR3 nucleotide sequence: TGTGCCAGAAGCTGGTGTATAAACATTCAGTACTTC. This chain links TRBV5-3 with TRBJ2-4; no clear D. TRBV5-3 is placed among ORFs of uncertain function. Trimming removed 3 bases from V and 6 bases from J, with 7 bases in between. The CDR3 length is 12 residues.

This clone came up once. The chain uses TRBV6-1 and TRBJ1-4; no clear D. The CDR3 sequence is 17 residues long. V was pared by 3 bases and J by 0 bases, with 14 bases between. From germline, CDR1 is MNHNS and CDR2 SASEGT. The CDR3 DNA reads as TGTGCCAGCAGTGATAGGAAATCCTATGCAACTAATGAAAAACTGTTTTTT. Its protein product is CASSDRKSYATNEKLFF.

The chain employs TRBV6-5 and TRBJ2-5, with 9 nucleotides matching TRBD1. The closer fit of TRBJ2-7 to the DNA end suggests the J call may be wrong. The CDR3 is 14 amino acids. Germline-derived CDR1 and CDR2 are MNHEY and SVGAGI. CDR3 sequence: CASSKDRGSYEQYF. The CDR3 nucleotides are TGTGCCAGCAGTAAGGACAGGGGATCCTACGAGCAGTACTTC.

The chain employs TRBV18 and TRBJ2-3; D remains unclear. CDR3 size: 16 residues. Between the trimmed V and J ends, which lost 0 bases and 1 base, there was a span of 11 bases. Per the germline V gene, CDR1 is KGHSH and CDR2 is LQKENI. The CDR3 DNA reads as TGTGCCAGCTCACCACCGGGCGTCCCGGGCACAGATACGCAGTATTTT. It translates to CASSPPGVPGTDTQYF.

This clone was found a few times. The rearrangement uses TRBV6-4 and TRBJ1-5; TRBD1 is a possible D gene (6 bases). Trimming shortened V by 6 bases and J by 4 bases, and 16 bases separated the two germline ends. CDR1 MRHNA and CDR2 SNTAGT come from the germline V gene. CDR3 length: 15 amino acids. DNA for the CDR3: TGTGCCAGCAGCACAGGGCATTTGGGAAATCAGCCCCAGCATTTT. Residues: CASSTGHLGNQPQHF.

The V and J genes are TRBV19 and TRBJ1-5; D call uncertain. V shed 1 base and J shed 1 base, with 14 bases lying between them. There are 17 residues in the CDR3. The V gene's germline CDR1 is LNHDA and CDR2 SQIVND (reference sequence). The CDR3 DNA follows: TGTGCCAGTAGTATAGGGAGCCACGCTAGAAGCAATCAGCCCCAGCATTTT. Translation gives CASSIGSHARSNQPQHF.

The V call is TRBV6-5, the J call TRBJ2-7; either TRBD1 or TRBD2 may fit D (5 bases each). The length of the CDR3 is 14 residues. Germline V gives CDR1 MNHEY, CDR2 SVGAGI. V was shortened by 2 bases and J by 0 bases, with 8 bases between the two germline ends. The CDR3 sequence is CASSYRGRSYEQYF. The CDR3 nucleotides read TGTGCCAGCAGTTACAGGGGACGCTCCTACGAGCAGTACTTC.

The gene calls are TRBV10-3 and TRBJ2-1; D is perhaps TRBD2 (5 bases). V lost 7 bases to trimming and J lost 2 bases, with 12 bases between them. The CDR3 spans 14 residues. Germline V gene lookup returns CDR1 ENHRY and CDR2 SYGVKD. CDR3 loop: CAIMRADTYNEQFF. As DNA, the CDR3 is TGTGCCATCATGAGGGCAGACACCTACAATGAGCAGTTCTTC.

This clone was recorded a few times. The rearrangement links TRBV6-5 to TRBJ1-2; 9 positions agree with TRBD1. Germline lookup yields CDR1 MNHEY and CDR2 SVGAGI. This CDR3 spans 14 amino acids. The J segment lost 7 bases and the V segment lost 6 bases, leaving 9 bases of the junction unmatched. DNA of the CDR3: TGTGCCAGCAGCTCCACCGGGACAGGGAGTGGCTACACCTTC. As protein: CASSSTGTGSGYTF.

The rearrangement links TRBV30 to TRBJ1-3, with a possible D match to TRBD1 (5 bases). CDR3 length: 14 amino acids. V dropped 0 bases and J dropped 3 bases, with 9 bases sitting between them. CDR1 and CDR2 from the germline V gene are GTSNPN and SVGIG (reference sequence). The chain's CDR3 is CAWSVPGIGNTIYF. Written as DNA, the CDR3 is TGTGCCTGGAGTGTACCAGGGATTGGAAACACCATATATTTT.